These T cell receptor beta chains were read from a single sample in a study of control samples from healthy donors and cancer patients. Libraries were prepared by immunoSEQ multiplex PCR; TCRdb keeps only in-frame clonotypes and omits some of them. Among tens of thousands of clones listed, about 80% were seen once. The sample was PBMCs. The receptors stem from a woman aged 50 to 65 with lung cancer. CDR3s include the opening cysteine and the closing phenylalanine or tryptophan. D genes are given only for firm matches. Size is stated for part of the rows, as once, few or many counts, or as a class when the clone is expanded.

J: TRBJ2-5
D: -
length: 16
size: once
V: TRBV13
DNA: TGTGCCAGCAGCTTAGGTACGACAGGGCGGGAGGAGACCCAGTACTTC
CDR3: CASSLGTTGREETQYF

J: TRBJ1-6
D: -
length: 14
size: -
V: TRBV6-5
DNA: TGTGCCAGCAGTCCTTCTGTAATTCAGAGCCCCCTCCACTTT
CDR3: CASSPSVIQSPLHF

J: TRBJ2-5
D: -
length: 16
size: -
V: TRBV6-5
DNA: TGTGCCAGCAGTTACTCGAGTGGGGGGTCACAAGAGACCCAGTACTTC
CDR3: CASSYSSGGSQETQYF

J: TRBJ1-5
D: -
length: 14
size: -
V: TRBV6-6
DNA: TGTGCCAGCAGTTATGGGGGAAACAATCAGCCCCAGCATTTT
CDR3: CASSYGGNNQPQHF

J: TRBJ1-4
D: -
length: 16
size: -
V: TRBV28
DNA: TGTGCCAGCACCCCCTCGCTGGGGGGACCTAATGAAAAACTGTTTTTT
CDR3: CASTPSLGGPNEKLFF

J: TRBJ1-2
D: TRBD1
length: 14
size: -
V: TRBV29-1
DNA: TGCAGCGTTGTCCGCTGGACAGGCCAGGATGGCTACACCTTC
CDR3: CSVVRWTGQDGYTF

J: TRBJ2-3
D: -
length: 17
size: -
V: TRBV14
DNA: TGTGCCAGCAGCCCCCGAGATAGAGGGAGTCGGACAGATACGCAGTATTTT
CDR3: CASSPRDRGSRTDTQYF

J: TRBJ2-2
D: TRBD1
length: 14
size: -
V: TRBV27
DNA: TGTGCCAGCAGGGGACAGGCAAACACCGGGGAGCTGTTTTTT
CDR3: CASRGQANTGELFF

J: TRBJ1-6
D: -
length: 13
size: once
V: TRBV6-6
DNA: TGTGCCAGCTTGGCGCTCGATCGGTCACCCCTCCACTTT
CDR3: CASLALDRSPLHF

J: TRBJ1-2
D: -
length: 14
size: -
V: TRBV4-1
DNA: TGCGCCAGCAGCCCCCCGGGGGCTAACTATGGCTACACCTTC
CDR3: CASSPPGANYGYTF

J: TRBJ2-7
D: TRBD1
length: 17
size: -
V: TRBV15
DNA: TGTGCCACCAGCAGAACCACAGGGGGCGCGGAGGGGAACGAGCAGTACTTC
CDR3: CATSRTTGGAEGNEQYF

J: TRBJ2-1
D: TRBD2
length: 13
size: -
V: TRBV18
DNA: TGTGCCAGCTCACCTTCGACTAGCGGGGAGCAGTTCTTC
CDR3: CASSPSTSGEQFF

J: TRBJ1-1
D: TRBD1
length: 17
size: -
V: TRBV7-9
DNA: TGTGCCAGCAGCTTGCGGGGACAGGGGGAAATGAACACTGAAGCTTTCTTT
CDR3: CASSLRGQGEMNTEAFF

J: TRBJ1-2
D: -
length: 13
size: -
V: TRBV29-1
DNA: TGCAGCGTTGAAGGGTATAGGGACTATGGCTACACCTTC
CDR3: CSVEGYRDYGYTF

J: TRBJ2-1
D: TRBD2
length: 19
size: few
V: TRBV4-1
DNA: TGCGCCAGCAGCCCCAACCTCTTCGGACTAGCGGGGGGATACAATGAGCAGTTCTTC
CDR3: CASSPNLFGLAGGYNEQFF

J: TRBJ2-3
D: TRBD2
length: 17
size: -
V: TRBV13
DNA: TGTGCCAGCAGCGAGATGGGACTAGCGGGGGGGACAGATACGCAGTATTTT
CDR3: CASSEMGLAGGTDTQYF

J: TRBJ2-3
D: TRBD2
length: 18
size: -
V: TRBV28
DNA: TGTGCCAGCAGTTTGGGACTAGCGGGGGGCATCCGACCAGATACGCAGTATTTT
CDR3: CASSLGLAGGIRPDTQYF

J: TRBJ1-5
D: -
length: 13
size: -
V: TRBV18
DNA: TGTGCCAGCTCACCAGAGGGGAATCAGCCCCAGCATTTT
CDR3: CASSPEGNQPQHF

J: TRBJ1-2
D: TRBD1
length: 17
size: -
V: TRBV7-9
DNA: TGTGCCAGCAGCTTAGACCCGGGACAGGGAAGGGAAAAAGGCTACACCTTC
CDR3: CASSLDPGQGREKGYTF

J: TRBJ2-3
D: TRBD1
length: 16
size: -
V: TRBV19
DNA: TGTGCCAGTAGTTCCCCGGGACAGGGGTTCCCAGATACGCAGTATTTT
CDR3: CASSSPGQGFPDTQYF